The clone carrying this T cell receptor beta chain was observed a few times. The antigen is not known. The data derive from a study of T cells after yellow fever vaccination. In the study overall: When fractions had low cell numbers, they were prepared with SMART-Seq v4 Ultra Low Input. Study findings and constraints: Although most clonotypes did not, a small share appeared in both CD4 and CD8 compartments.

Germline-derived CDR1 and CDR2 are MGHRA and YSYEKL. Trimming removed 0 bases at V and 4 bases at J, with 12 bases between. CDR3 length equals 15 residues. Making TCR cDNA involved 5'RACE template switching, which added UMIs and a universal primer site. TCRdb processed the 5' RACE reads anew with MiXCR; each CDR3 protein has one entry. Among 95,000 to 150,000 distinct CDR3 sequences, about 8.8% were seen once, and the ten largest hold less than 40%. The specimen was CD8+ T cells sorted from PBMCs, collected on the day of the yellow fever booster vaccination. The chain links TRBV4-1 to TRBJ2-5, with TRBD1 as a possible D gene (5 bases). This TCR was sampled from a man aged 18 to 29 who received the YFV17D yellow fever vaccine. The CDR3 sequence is CASSQDPRVGETQYF. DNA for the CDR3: TGCGCCAGCAGCCAAGATCCCAGGGTGGGAGAGACCCAGTACTTC.